The source of this T cell receptor (beta chain) is a study of blood T cells in healthy people across ages. The study's findings and limits: Diversity of TCR beta per million T cells declined in a roughly linear way with age.

J gave up 4 bases and V 4 bases, and 16 bases lay outside the gene matches. The germline gives CDR1 MNHEY, CDR2 SMNVEV (reference sequence). This CDR3 has 19 amino acids. With respect to this clonotype: What it binds is unknown.

Next came a second PCR, run for about 6 to 12 cycles, which used a sample-barcoded 5' primer along with a J-beta primer mix. Via MiXCR, TCRdb re-called the 5' RACE reads, giving one row per CDR3 protein. The sample lists about 1.4 million distinct CDR3 sequences; approximately 60% were seen once. This clonotype was sampled from a man between 18 and 35 years old in good health. This chain uses TRBV27 with TRBJ2-1; TRBD1 agrees at 10 bases. The sequencing input was blood. CDR3 sequence reads: CASSWSALGGTGAYNEQFF. The CDR3 coding sequence is TGTGCCAGCAGTTGGAGCGCCCTGGGGGGGACAGGGGCGTACAATGAGCAGTTCTTC.